These 2 T cell receptor beta chains were all obtained from the same sample, sequenced in a study of blood T cell repertoires in COVID-19. Only in-frame clones appear in the TCRdb table, and some are missing; sequencing was by immunoSEQ multiplex PCR. The sample carries roughly 160,000 clones, around 82% recorded once. The sequencing input was PBMCs or T cells enriched from blood (not recorded which). The source of these receptors is a man aged 55-75 years who had recovered from COVID-19.

The V call is TRBV7-2, the J call TRBJ2-7; D perhaps matches TRBD2 (5 bases). CDR1 and CDR2 from the germline V gene are SGHTA and FQGNSA. The V gene lost 1 base and the J gene lost 2 bases, with 12 bases spanning the gap. The CDR3 covers 15 residues. The CDR3 DNA reads TGTGCCAGCAGCTTAGGAGGGCCCCAGGCCTACGAGCAGTACTTC. It yields the protein CASSLGGPQAYEQYF.

This sequence joins TRBV5-1 and TRBJ1-3, with 8 nucleotides matching TRBD1. The CDR3 is 19 amino acids. J gave up 0 bases and V 6 bases, and 17 bases lay outside the gene matches. The V gene's germline CDR1 is SGHRS and CDR2 YFSETQ. The CDR3 spells CASTLTTGAALGSGNTIYF. CDR3 sequence (DNA): TGCGCCAGCACTCTAACGACAGGGGCCGCACTCGGCTCTGGAAACACCATATATTTT.